The clone carrying this T cell receptor beta chain was seen a few times. As yet, its antigen is unknown. V was pared by 0 bases and J by 0 bases, with 22 bases between. CDR1 is LGHNA and CDR2 is YSLEER in the germline V gene. The CDR3 totals 20 residues. This sample is drawn from a study of T cells after yellow fever vaccination. UMIs and a universal primer site were added when TCR cDNA was made by 5'RACE template switching. One entry per CDR3 protein, called by TCRdb with MiXCR from the 5' RACE reads. The sample lists a few hundred thousand distinct CDR3 sequences; roughly an eighth were seen once. General study points: Most primary-vaccination clones reappeared after the booster (around 95% CD4, approximately 88% CD8). Contaminating bulk clonotypes could be abundant in FACS-sorted repertoires. A secondary response was less intense yet reached its peak sooner, at day 5 versus 15.

This chain uses TRBV4-3 with TRBJ2-3; tentative D call: TRBD1 (7 bases). The sample here was CD4+ T cells sorted from PBMCs, taken 15 days after the yellow fever booster vaccination. The sequence was obtained from a man aged 18 to 30 who received the YFV17D yellow fever vaccine. CDR3 region: CASSQDLMQGGFPSTDTQYF. The CDR3 DNA is TGCGCCAGCAGCCAAGATTTAATGCAGGGGGGATTTCCTAGCACAGATACGCAGTATTTT.